This TCR beta chain was documented in a study of CD8 T cells in ankylosing spondylitis. Study-level results: One TCR beta motif, made up of fewer than 10 highly homologous variants, appeared characteristic of ankylosing spondylitis blood. Peripheral blood samples showed relatively rare disease-linked clones, and these clones were CD8+. Certain motif variants had earlier appeared in reactive arthritis synovial fluid and blood.

CDR3 length: 14 residues. Trimming took 5 bases from V and 3 from J, leaving 17 bases between them. The germline V gene encodes CDR1 DFQATT and CDR2 SNEGSKA (reference sequence). By quantitative 5'-RACE with molecular barcodes, the TCR beta libraries were made. TCRdb passed the 5' RACE reads through MiXCR, listing each CDR3 protein once. The sample shows 200,000 to 250,000 distinct CDR3 sequences, 7% to 10% of them seen only once. Of note for this clonotype: Its specificity is not known.

The sequenced material came from blood, either unsorted or a sorted T cell fraction (not recorded which). The chain combines TRBV20-1 with TRBJ2-7; D may be TRBD1 (5 bases). This clonotype originated in a female donor with ankylosing spondylitis or in good health (not recorded which). CDR3 region: CSAPKLGQRYEQYF. CDR3 DNA: TGCAGTGCTCCAAAGCTGGGGCAACGCTACGAGCAGTACTTC.